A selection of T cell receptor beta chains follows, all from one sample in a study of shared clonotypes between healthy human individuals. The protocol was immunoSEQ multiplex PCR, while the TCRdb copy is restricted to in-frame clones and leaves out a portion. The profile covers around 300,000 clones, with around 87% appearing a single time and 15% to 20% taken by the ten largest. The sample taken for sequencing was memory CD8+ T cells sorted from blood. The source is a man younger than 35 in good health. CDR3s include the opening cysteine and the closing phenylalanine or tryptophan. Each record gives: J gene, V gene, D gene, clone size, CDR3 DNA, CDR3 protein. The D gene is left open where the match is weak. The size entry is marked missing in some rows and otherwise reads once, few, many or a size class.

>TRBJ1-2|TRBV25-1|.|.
TGTGCCAGCAGTGGGAGCAGCTACACTTCTAACTATGGCTACACCTTC
CASSGSSYTSNYGYTF
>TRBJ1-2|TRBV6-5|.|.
TGTGCCAGCAGTTACGCCCCCCCCCATTTGTATGGCTACACCTTC
CASSYAPPHLYGYTF
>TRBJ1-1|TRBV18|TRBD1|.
TGTGCCAGCTCACTAAAGACAGGGGGCATCGATGAAGCTTTCTTT
CASSLKTGGIDEAFF
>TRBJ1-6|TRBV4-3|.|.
TGCGCCAGCAGCCAAGATCCCACGGCGCCATTAGGACCCCTCCACTTT
CASSQDPTAPLGPLHF
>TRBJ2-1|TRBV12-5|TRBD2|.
TGTGCTAGTGGTTTGTTGAGTGGGACTAGCCCTATCAATGAGCAGTTCTTC
CASGLLSGTSPINEQFF
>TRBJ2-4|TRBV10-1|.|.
TGCGCCAGCAGTCCTGGTTTGGGAAACATTCAGTACTTC
CASSPGLGNIQYF
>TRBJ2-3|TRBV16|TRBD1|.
TGTGCCAGCAGCCAGGACCGGGACAGGGTAACAGATACGCAGTATTTT
CASSQDRDRVTDTQYF
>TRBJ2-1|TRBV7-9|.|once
TGTGCCAGCAGCCCTCCGAGAAGCGACAATGAGCAGTTCTTC
CASSPPRSDNEQFF
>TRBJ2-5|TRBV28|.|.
TGTGCCAGCAGTTTCCCCCAGGGACAAGAGACCCAGTACTTC
CASSFPQGQETQYF
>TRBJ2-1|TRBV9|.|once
TGTGCCAGCGGAGGCCACAATGAGCAGTTCTTC
CASGGHNEQFF
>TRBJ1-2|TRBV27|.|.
TGTGCCAGCAGTTCTACTTTGCCTGCTAACTATGGCTACACCTTC
CASSSTLPANYGYTF
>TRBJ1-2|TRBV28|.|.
TGTGCCAGCAGTCTAACTAACATGAACAGTGGCTACACCTTC
CASSLTNMNSGYTF
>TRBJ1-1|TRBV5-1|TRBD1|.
TGCGCCAGCAGCTTGGAAGGGGGCGCAATCTTT
CASSLEGGAIF
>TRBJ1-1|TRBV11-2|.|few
TGTGCCAGCAGCTTAGTATTCGATGAAGCTTTCTTT
CASSLVFDEAFF
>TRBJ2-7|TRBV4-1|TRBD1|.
TGCGCCAGCAGCCTGGGCGACAGGGGCACCTACGAGCAGTACTTC
CASSLGDRGTYEQYF
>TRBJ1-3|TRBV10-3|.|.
TGTGCCATCAAAAGGGGAGGGACGGGAAACACCATATATTTT
CAIKRGGTGNTIYF
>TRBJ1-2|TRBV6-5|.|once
TGTGCCAGCAGTACCGGACAAGTTGGCTACACCTTC
CASSTGQVGYTF
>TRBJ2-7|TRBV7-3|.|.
TGTGCCAGCAGCTTAGACCCGACTGGGGCCTACGAGCAGTACTTC
CASSLDPTGAYEQYF
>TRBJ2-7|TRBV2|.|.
TGTGCCAGCACGCAGAGCTCCTACGAGCAGTACTTC
CASTQSSYEQYF
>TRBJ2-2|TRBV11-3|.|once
TGTGCCAGCAGCCCCCGGGACACCGGGGAGCTGTTTTTT
CASSPRDTGELFF
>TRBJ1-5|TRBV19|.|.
TGTGCCAGTAGTATAGTCCCCACGGACAGAGTGCCCCAGCATTTT
CASSIVPTDRVPQHF
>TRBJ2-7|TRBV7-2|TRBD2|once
TGTGCCAGCAGCTCCGGGACTAGCGGGACGTGGGAGCAGTACTTC
CASSSGTSGTWEQYF
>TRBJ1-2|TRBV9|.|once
TGTGCCAGCAGCGTAGAGGCGGATAACTATGGCTACACCTTC
CASSVEADNYGYTF
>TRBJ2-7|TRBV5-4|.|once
TGTGCCAGCAGCTATTCGGGTAATACCTACGAGCAGTACTTC
CASSYSGNTYEQYF
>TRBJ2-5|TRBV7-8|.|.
TGTGCCAGCAGCTTAGGTGGTGAAGACCAAGAGACCCAGTACTTC
CASSLGGEDQETQYF
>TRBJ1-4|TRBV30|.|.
TGTGCCTGGAGTCCCTGGACAGAGATGCCAACTAATGAAAAACTGTTTTTT
CAWSPWTEMPTNEKLFF
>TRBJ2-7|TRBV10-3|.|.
TGTGCCATAAACCAGGACTCAGCGGATACCTACGAGCAGTACTTC
CAINQDSADTYEQYF
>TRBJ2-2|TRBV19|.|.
TGTGCCAGTAGTATGGGGGCTAACACCGGGGAGCTGTTTTTT
CASSMGANTGELFF
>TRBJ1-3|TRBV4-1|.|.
TGCGCCAGCAGCGCGCCGGGACGCTCTGGAAACACCATATATTTT
CASSAPGRSGNTIYF
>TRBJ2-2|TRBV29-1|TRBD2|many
TGCAGCGTTGCGCCTAGCGGGACGAACACCGGGGAGCTGTTTTTT
CSVAPSGTNTGELFF
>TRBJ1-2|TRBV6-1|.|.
TGTGCCACCGCAGCGGGACACCAAGGTAGCTACACCTTC
CATAAGHQGSYTF
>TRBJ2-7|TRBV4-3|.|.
TGCGCCAGCAGCCTTGGAGAAAGAGGCTACGAGCAGTACTTC
CASSLGERGYEQYF
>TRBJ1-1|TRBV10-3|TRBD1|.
TGTGCCATCAGTGAAGGGACAGGGGGAGGCGAAGCTTTCTTT
CAISEGTGGGEAFF
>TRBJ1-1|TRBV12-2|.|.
TGTGCAAGTCGCTTATTTGGTCCAGGGCTGACGGCTTTCTTT
CASRLFGPGLTAFF
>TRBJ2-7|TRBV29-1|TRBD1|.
TGCAGCGTTGATGGGGGACAGGGCAAGGGCTCCTACGAGCAGTACTTC
CSVDGGQGKGSYEQYF
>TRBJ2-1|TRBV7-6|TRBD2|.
TGTGCCAGCAGCCTAGCCGGCGGGAGTGGCGGTGAGCAGTTCTTC
CASSLAGGSGGEQFF
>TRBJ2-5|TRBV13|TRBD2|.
TGTGCCAGCAGCTTAGTACTAGCGGGAGAAGAGACCCAGTACTTC
CASSLVLAGEETQYF
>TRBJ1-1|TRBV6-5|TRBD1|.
TGTGCCAGCAGTTTAGGGACAGGTCATTATACTGAAGCTTTCTTT
CASSLGTGHYTEAFF
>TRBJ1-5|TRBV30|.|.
TGTGCCTGGAGTGTAGAGCGGGGGCAGCCCCAGCATTTT
CAWSVERGQPQHF
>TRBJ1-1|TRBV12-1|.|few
TGTGCCAGCAGCTTAGCATCACCGACGGTATCTAAAGCTTTCTTT
CASSLASPTVSKAFF
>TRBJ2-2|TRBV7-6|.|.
TGTGCCAGCAGCCCGACCGGGACGGCGCGTCCCGGGGAGCTGTTTTTT
CASSPTGTARPGELFF
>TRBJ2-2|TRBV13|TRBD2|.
TGTGCCAGCAGCTTCCGCGGGAGGGAAACCGGGGAGCTGTTTTTT
CASSFRGRETGELFF
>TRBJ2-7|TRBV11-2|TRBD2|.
TGTGCCAGCAGCTTAGATGGGACTAGCGGCTACGAGCAGTACTTC
CASSLDGTSGYEQYF
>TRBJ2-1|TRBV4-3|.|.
TGCGCCAGCAGCCGCATAGCCGGGACTCCGAACCATGAGCAGTTCTTC
CASSRIAGTPNHEQFF
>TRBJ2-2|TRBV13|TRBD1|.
TGTGCCAGCAAATCTACGACCGCCGGGACAGCGAACACCGGGGAGCTGTTTTTT
CASKSTTAGTANTGELFF
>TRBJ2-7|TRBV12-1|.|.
TGTGCCAGCGGGCGGGAGGGCAGCTCCTACGAGCAGTACTTC
CASGREGSSYEQYF
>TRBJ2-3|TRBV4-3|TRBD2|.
TGCGCCAGCAGCCAAGACCCGACTAGCGGGCCTAGCACAGATACGCAGTATTTT
CASSQDPTSGPSTDTQYF
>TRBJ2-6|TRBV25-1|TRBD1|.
TGTGCCAGCAGTGAATTTCTCCCAGACAGGGTTGGGGCCAACGTCCTGACTTTC
CASSEFLPDRVGANVLTF
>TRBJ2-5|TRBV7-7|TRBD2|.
TGTGCTAGCAGCTCCCAGGGCCCAGCGGGAGAAGGAGAGACCCAGTACTTC
CASSSQGPAGEGETQYF
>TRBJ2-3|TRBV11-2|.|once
TGTGCCAGCAGCCGGACGCATCCTGCGGGCACAGATACGCAGTATTTT
CASSRTHPAGTDTQYF